The 9 T cell receptor beta chains below were found in one sample sequenced in a study of T cell changes during pregnancy in multiple sclerosis. Repertoires were generated with immunoSEQ multiplex PCR, while TCRdb's copy carries only in-frame clones and drops some. The sample includes 45,000 to 65,000 clones, over 85% of them seen just once. The source material was CD8+ T cells from peripheral blood mononuclear cells, sampled in the third trimester of pregnancy. These receptors originate from a female donor with multiple sclerosis, enrolled in a pregnancy study.

The gene calls are TRBV7-9 and TRBJ1-2; D is perhaps TRBD1 (6 bases). Germline assignment: CDR1 SEHNR and CDR2 FQNEAQ (reference sequence). The length of the CDR3 is 11 residues. Between the trimmed V and J ends, which lost 7 bases and 6 bases, there was a span of 9 bases. The CDR3 nucleotides read TGTGCCAGCACCAGGGGAAATGGCTACACCTTC. It is translated as CASTRGNGYTF.

This chain joins TRBV6-4 and TRBJ2-2; 7 bases are a match to TRBD2. The trim removed 0 bases at V and 2 bases at J, leaving 0 bases unmatched. The CDR3 spans 15 residues. Germline V lookup: CDR1 MRHNA, CDR2 SNTAGT. The DNA of the CDR3 is TGTGCCAGCAGTGACTCAGCGGGAAACACCGGGGAGCTGTTTTTT. Translation: CASSDSAGNTGELFF.

V and J are TRBV10-2 and TRBJ1-2; tentative D call: TRBD1 (5 bases). Germline V CDR1 and CDR2: WSHSY, SAAADI. Trimming cost V 6 bases and J 6 bases, with 14 bases left between them. The CDR3 extends over 13 amino acids. CDR3 residues: CASSLQVWDGYTF. In DNA, the CDR3 is TGCGCCAGCAGCTTACAGGTCTGGGATGGCTACACCTTC.

V is TRBV7-9 and J is TRBJ2-1; 15 nucleotides align to TRBD2. The germline V gene has CDR1 SEHNR and CDR2 FQNEAQ (reference sequence). With 4 bases clipped from V and 8 bases from J, the junction kept 9 bases outside the gene matches. The CDR3 has 17 residues. CDR3 loop: CASSSWTSGRAPHEQFF. CDR3 nucleotide sequence: TGTGCCAGCAGCTCTTGGACTAGCGGGAGGGCCCCCCATGAGCAGTTCTTC.

This sequence joins TRBV11-2 and TRBJ2-1; the match to TRBD2 covers 10 bases. CDR3 length equals 17 residues. Trimming removed 0 bases from V and 9 bases from J; junction bases left unmatched: 11. Per the germline V gene, CDR1 is SGHAT and CDR2 is FQNNGV. CDR3 loop: CASSLDASGSLWGEQFF. CDR3 nucleotide sequence: TGTGCCAGCAGCTTAGATGCTAGCGGGAGTCTTTGGGGTGAGCAGTTCTTC. Looking up the rest from reference TRBV11-2 and TRBJ2-1 gives the full variable domain: EAGVAQSPRYKIIEKRQSVAFWCNPISGHATLYWYQQILGQGPKLLIQFQNNGVVDDSQLPKDRFSAERLKGVDSTLKIQPAKLEDSAVYLCASSLDASGSLWGEQFFGPGTRLTVL.

This chain uses TRBV19 with TRBJ2-5; D unresolved. From germline, CDR1 is LNHDA and CDR2 SQIVND (reference sequence). With 1 base removed from V and 1 base from J, the gap between germline ends came to 7 bases. The CDR3 consists of 14 residues. The CDR3 region is CASSIGTGQETQYF. The CDR3 bases are TGTGCCAGTAGTATAGGTACGGGCCAAGAGACCCAGTACTTC.

The gene calls are TRBV27 and TRBJ2-1; D uncertain. Germline V lookup: CDR1 MNHEY, CDR2 SMNVEV (reference sequence). Deletions cut 3 bases from V and 2 bases from J, with 8 bases between. There are 14 residues in the CDR3. This chain's CDR3 is CASSFPSPYNEQFF. Here the CDR3 DNA reads TGTGCCAGCAGTTTCCCTTCCCCCTACAATGAGCAGTTCTTC.

The genes are TRBV5-6 and TRBJ2-7; 10 positions agree with TRBD1. CDR3 size: 14 residues. The V segment lost 8 bases and the J segment 5 bases; nucleotides outside the gene matches: 10. Germline V gene sequence: CDR1 SGHDT, CDR2 YYEEEE. The CDR3 reads CARYVRDRGHEQYF. CDR3 nucleotide sequence: TGTGCCAGATACGTCCGGGACAGGGGCCACGAGCAGTACTTC. Full variable domain (outside the CDR3, taken from reference TRBV5-6 and TRBJ2-7): DAGVTQSPTHLIKTRGQQVTLRCSPKSGHDTVSWYQQALGQGPQFIFQYYEEEERQRGNFPDRFSGHQFPNYSSELNVNALLLGDSALYLCARYVRDRGHEQYFGPGTRLTVT.

The V call is TRBV30, the J call TRBJ2-1; D unresolved. Germline CDR1 is GTSNPN and CDR2 is SVGIG (reference sequence). The length of the CDR3 is 12 residues. V gave up 2 bases and J gave up 4 bases, with 6 bases separating them. The CDR3 DNA reads TGTGCCTGGAGTCTCGTTTACAATGAGCAGTTCTTC. The encoded protein is CAWSLVYNEQFF.